This TCR beta chain stems from a study of blood T cells in healthy people across ages. This clonotype appeared a few times. This CDR3 has 12 amino acids. The V segment lost 5 bases and the J segment 6 bases; nucleotides outside the gene matches: 1. The V gene's germline CDR1 is SQVTM and CDR2 ANQGSEA. Together with a sample-barcoded 5' primer, a J-beta primer mix was included in a second PCR lasting about 6 to 11 cycles. TCRdb reanalysed the 5' RACE reads using MiXCR and keeps one entry per CDR3 protein. This table holds 650,000 to 700,000 distinct CDR3 sequences, approximately 29% found once. Input material: blood. This TCR came from a woman aged 80 or over in good health. The chain carries TRBV29-1 and TRBJ2-2; 9 bases map to TRBD1. Here the CDR3 reads CSVRTGAGELFF. CDR3 in DNA: TGCAGCGTTCGGACAGGGGCCGGGGAGCTGTTTTTT.